Following are 2 T cell receptor beta chains from one sample sequenced in a study of T cell responses to AZD1222 COVID-19 vaccine. Profiled with immunoSEQ multiplex PCR; TCRdb holds only in-frame clones, not every one. Of some 90,000 clones in the sample, around 90% were seen once. Material: peripheral blood, obtained on day 0 of AZD1222 vaccination. These receptors came from an adult in good health.

The J gene is TRBJ2-7, the V gene TRBV7-9; 15 bases align to TRBD2. The CDR3 sequence is 16 residues long. Germline V gene data show CDR1 as SEHNR and CDR2 as FQNEAQ (reference sequence). J gave up 9 bases and V 3 bases, and 9 bases lay outside the gene matches. This CDR3 is CASSFTRTSGRAVQYF. The CDR3 DNA reads as TGTGCCAGCAGCTTCACCCGGACTAGCGGGAGGGCCGTGCAGTACTTC.

CDR3 sequence (DNA): TGTGCCAGCAGCCCCCGGGGGGCGAACACTGAAGCTTTCTTT. Protein: CASSPRGANTEAFF. The V call is TRBV7-9, the J call TRBJ1-1, with a possible D match to TRBD1 (6 bases). With 5 bases removed from V and 1 base from J, the gap between germline ends came to 11 bases. Germline V gene lookup returns CDR1 SEHNR and CDR2 FQNEAQ (reference sequence). This CDR3 contains 14 residues.